This T cell receptor (beta chain) comes out of a study of T cells in women clearing cervical HPV infection. About the research overall: Case blood drawn at lesion detection; control blood after infection cleared. Study-level findings and limits: Effector/memory and HPV-specific T cells were not isolated, and association timing is unknown. Repertoire richness, not evenness, was significantly elevated in CIN3+ cases versus controls.

Method: immunoSEQ multiplex PCR; TCRdb's copy keeps in-frame clones and lacks some. The sample includes some 20,000 clones. As concerns this clone: Antigen unknown. With the read ending 3 residues before the CDR3 end, the germline J gene is used to fill in that end.

The V gene's germline CDR1 is SGHRS and CDR2 YFSETQ. This CDR3 is 16 amino acids long. V gave up 3 bases and J gave up 3 bases; unmatched junction bases: 6. MY09/MY11 PCR detected cervical HPV DNA; dot-blot assigned genotypes. The chain carries TRBV5-1 and TRBJ1-5, with TRBD1 matching 10 bases. This receptor was identified in a woman aged 18-70 years with a cervical HPV16 infection that either progressed to CIN3+ or cleared (not recorded which). The sequenced sample consisted of blood buffy coat. Here the CDR3 reads CASSSGTGVPNQPQHF. The covered CDR3 bases are TGCGCCAGCAGCTCCGGGACAGGGGTTCCCAATCAGCCC.